The 26 T cell receptor beta chains below all came from one sample that was sequenced in a study of Ad26.COV2.S vaccination and SARS-CoV-2 variants. Treatment indicated: about 20 received Ad26.COV2.S at low or high dose, single or two shots; roughly 5 received placebo; per-sample allocation not given. Sample collection was performed on day 63 after the first vaccine or placebo injection. TCRdb's table, derived via immunoSEQ multiplex PCR, lists solely in-frame clones and lacks some. The table records under 300,000 clones, roughly 85% of them present only once. This specimen was peripheral blood, taken in a trial of Ad26.COV2.S vaccine versus placebo. Source of these receptors: a person between 18 and 59 years old who received the Ad26.COV2.S COVID-19 vaccine or a placebo.

The chain has TRBV27 and TRBJ2-7; a possible D gene is TRBD2 (6 bases). The V end was cut by 7 bases, the J end by 10 bases, with 14 bases between. There are 11 residues in the CDR3. Germline CDR1 and CDR2: MNHEY and SMNVEV (reference sequence). The CDR3 protein is CASTLGGNQYF. The CDR3 region has the DNA TGTGCCAGCACCCTCGGAGGGAATCAGTACTTC.

The chain recombines TRBV24-1 with TRBJ2-5; D is possibly TRBD2 (5 bases). Germline-derived CDR1 and CDR2 are KGHDR and SFDVKD. The CDR3 runs to 14 residues. The V end lost 5 bases, the J end lost 2 bases, and 11 bases lay between the germline ends. CDR3 loop: CATSAATGQETQYF. The CDR3 DNA follows: TGTGCCACCAGTGCGGCTACGGGGCAAGAGACCCAGTACTTC.

The chain has TRBV5-5 and TRBJ2-7, with 10 bases aligning to TRBD1. V shed 4 bases, J shed 3 bases, and the junction held 13 bases outside the gene matches. The CDR3 runs to 17 residues. Germline CDR1 SGHKS, CDR2 YYEKEE (reference sequence). The CDR3 nucleotides are TGTGCCAGCAGCCCCGACCCCGGGACAGGGGTAGGCTACGAGCAGTACGTC. It yields the protein CASSPDPGTGVGYEQYV.

The chain employs TRBV7-3 and TRBJ2-1; TRBD2 matches at 11 bases. There are 17 residues in the CDR3. Germline trimming cut 0 bases from V and 5 bases from J; bases unmatched to any gene: 6. Germline values: CDR1 SGHTA, CDR2 FQGTGA. CDR3 amino acids: CASSLTYGTSGNNEQFF. The CDR3 DNA sequence: TGTGCCAGCAGCTTAACGTATGGGACTAGCGGTAACAATGAGCAGTTCTTC.

V gene TRBV7-2 combines with J gene TRBJ1-1; 7 bases are a match to TRBD1. The CDR3 spans 14 residues. Germline V gene sequence: CDR1 SGHTA, CDR2 FQGNSA. Trimming cost V 6 bases and J 3 bases; bases outside gene matches: 7. CDR3 region: CASSRQRGHTEAFF. The DNA for the CDR3 is TGTGCCAGCAGTCGGCAGAGGGGGCACACTGAAGCTTTCTTT. Full variable domain (missing parts from reference TRBV7-2 and TRBJ1-1): GAGVSQSPSNKVTEKGKDVELRCDPISGHTALYWYRQSLGQGLEFLIYFQGNSAPDKSGLPSDRFSAERTGGSVSTLTIQRTQQEDSAVYLCASSRQRGHTEAFFGQGTRLTVV.

This clone turned up a few times. The chain has TRBV5-1 and TRBJ2-2; TRBD2 matches 9 bases. J was trimmed by 1 base and V by 0 bases; bases with no gene match: 4. Germline V gene lookup returns CDR1 SGHRS and CDR2 YFSETQ. The CDR3 runs to 17 residues. In DNA form, the CDR3 reads TGCGCCAGCAGCTTGGGGGCACTAGCGGGGAACACCGGGGAGCTGTTTTTT. This translates into CASSLGALAGNTGELFF.

The chain is built from TRBV6-1 and TRBJ1-5; D is undetermined. CDR1 is MNHNS, CDR2 SASEGT, per germline. V lost 2 bases and J lost 5, with 10 bases in between. The CDR3 loop spans 14 amino acids. As DNA, the CDR3 is TGTGCCAGCAGTGAAACGCAAATCCATCAGCCCCAGCATTTT. Translated: CASSETQIHQPQHF.

This clone was recorded only once. The V gene is TRBV27, the J gene TRBJ1-5, with D unclear. The CDR3 has 14 residues. The V gene lost 5 bases and the J gene lost 1 base, with 9 bases spanning the gap. The germline CDR1 and CDR2 sequences are MNHEY and SMNVEV (reference sequence). The CDR3 region has the DNA TGTGCCAGCAGTCCCGTTGAGAGCAATCAGCCCCAGCATTTT. Translation gives CASSPVESNQPQHF.

V and J are TRBV9 and TRBJ2-1; TRBD2 matches 7 bases. From germline, CDR1 is SGDLS and CDR2 YYNGEE. There are 15 residues in the CDR3. Germline trimming cut 3 bases from V and 0 bases from J; bases unmatched to any gene: 3. CDR3: CASSGGGASYNEQFF. CDR3 DNA: TGTGCCAGCAGCGGGGGAGGGGCCTCCTACAATGAGCAGTTCTTC.

CDR3 region: CASSFWAGSEQYF. The DNA of the CDR3 is TGCGCCAGCAGCTTCTGGGCCGGGAGCGAGCAGTACTTC. This chain joins TRBV5-1 and TRBJ2-7, with D possibly matching TRBD2 (6 bases). Trimming pared 2 bases from V and 6 bases from J, leaving 12 bases between. The CDR3 is 13 amino acids. The germline V gene has CDR1 SGHRS and CDR2 YFSETQ.

The CDR3 protein is CASSPFRDRDSPLHF. CDR3 nucleotides: TGCGCCAGCAGCCCCTTCCGGGACAGAGATTCACCCCTCCACTTT. The V call is TRBV4-1, the J call TRBJ1-6, with 7 bases matching TRBD1. The CDR3 runs 15 residues. The ends lost 4 bases at V and 8 bases at J; junction bases unmatched: 8. CDR1 is MGHRA and CDR2 is YSYEKL in the germline V gene.

This clone has only a few counts. The rearrangement links TRBV7-9 to TRBJ1-2; 8 nucleotides line up with TRBD1. Germline V gene data show CDR1 as SEHNR and CDR2 as FQNEAQ (reference sequence). The CDR3 extends over 15 amino acids. V was pared by 5 bases and J by 3 bases, with 8 bases of the junction left unmatched. CDR3 protein: CASSPWDRPYYGYTF. The CDR3 bases are TGTGCCAGCAGCCCCTGGGACAGGCCCTACTATGGCTACACCTTC.

The chain uses TRBV7-3 and TRBJ2-1; D remains unclear. Trimming pared 2 bases from V and 8 bases from J, leaving 19 bases between. The CDR3 contains 16 residues. From germline, CDR1 is SGHTA and CDR2 FQGTGA. CDR3: CASSLFGWQEAHEQFF. In DNA, the CDR3 is TGTGCCAGCAGCTTATTTGGCTGGCAAGAAGCCCATGAGCAGTTCTTC. The full variable domain, rest sourced from reference TRBV7-3 and TRBJ2-1, is GAGVSQTPSNKVTEKGKYVELRCDPISGHTALYWYRQSLGQGPEFLIYFQGTGAADDSGLPNDRFFAVRPEGSVSTLKIQRTERGDSAVYLCASSLFGWQEAHEQFFGPGTRLTVL.

The chain carries TRBV24-1 and TRBJ2-7; weak D call: TRBD1 (5 bases). Germline V CDR1 and CDR2: KGHDR, SFDVKD. The CDR3 has 13 amino acids. V was cut by 4 bases and J by 5 bases, with 11 bases left in between. CDR3 nucleotides: TGTGCCACCAGTGAGGCAGGGAAGGACGAGCAGTACTTC. Amino acids: CATSEAGKDEQYF.

V usage is TRBV4-1 and J usage is TRBJ2-4, with D possibly TRBD2 on 5 matching bases. V lost 1 base and J lost 7, with 8 bases in between. Germline V CDR1 and CDR2: MGHRA, YSYEKL. This CDR3 has 13 residues. Written as DNA, the CDR3 is TGCGCCAGCAGCCAAGTTACGGGGAACATTCAGTACTTC. As protein: CASSQVTGNIQYF.

In nucleotides, the CDR3 is TGTGCCAGCAGTAGGGAGAGAGGTGGGAATCAGCCCCAGCATTTT. This gives the protein CASSRERGGNQPQHF. The chain is built from TRBV6-5 and TRBJ1-5, with unresolved D. Trimming took off 5 bases at V and 4 bases at J, with 15 bases between the two ends. The CDR3 totals 15 residues. Germline loops: CDR1 MNHEY, CDR2 SVGAGI.

This clone was recorded once. V is TRBV28 and J is TRBJ2-5; 11 bases fit TRBD2. Germline V gene sequence: CDR1 MDHEN, CDR2 SYDVKM. There are 15 residues in the CDR3. V lost 6 bases, J lost 2 bases, and 5 bases stayed unmatched. This CDR3 reads CASSLGTSGQETQYF. CDR3 sequence (DNA): TGTGCCAGCAGCCTTGGGACTAGCGGTCAAGAGACCCAGTACTTC.

The rearrangement links TRBV11-2 to TRBJ1-2, with TRBD1 as a possible D gene (6 bases). Germline-derived CDR1 and CDR2 are SGHAT and FQNNGV. The CDR3 totals 13 residues. V dropped 0 bases and J dropped 6 bases, with 8 bases sitting between them. The CDR3 reads CASSLDQGNGYTF. The CDR3 DNA reads TGTGCCAGCAGCTTAGATCAGGGGAATGGCTACACCTTC.

Ten or more counts support this clone. J is TRBJ2-2 and V is TRBV19; 7 nucleotides line up with TRBD1. The J segment lost 2 bases and the V segment lost 5 bases, leaving 5 bases of the junction unmatched. The germline V gene encodes CDR1 LNHDA and CDR2 SQIVND (reference sequence). The CDR3 is made up of 15 amino acids. CDR3 sequence reads: CASSPQGVNTGELFF. CDR3 coding DNA: TGTGCCAGTAGTCCCCAGGGGGTAAACACCGGGGAGCTGTTTTTT.

This sequence joins TRBV25-1 and TRBJ1-2; perhaps TRBD1 as D (5 bases). This CDR3 has 13 residues. CDR1 MGHDK and CDR2 SYGVNS come from the germline V gene. Trimming stripped 3 bases from V and 4 bases from J, with 9 bases between. CDR3 in amino acids: CASSETDRYGYTF. DNA for the CDR3: TGTGCCAGCAGTGAGACAGACCGCTATGGCTACACCTTC.

The chain's CDR3 is CASSLAIGAKEEQFF. CDR3 nucleotides: TGTGCCAGCAGCTTAGCGATAGGTGCGAAGGAGGAGCAGTTCTTC. The chain is built from TRBV7-9 and TRBJ2-1; D ambiguous. CDR1 SEHNR and CDR2 FQNEAQ come from the germline V gene (reference sequence). Trimming cost V 0 bases and J 10 bases, with 16 bases left between them. The CDR3 runs 15 residues.

This chain connects TRBV12-5 to TRBJ2-5; TRBD1 might be the D (6 bases). This CDR3 is built from 14 residues. The V end was cut by 4 bases, the J end by 4 bases, with 13 bases between. Germline V gene sequence: CDR1 LGHNT, CDR2 FRNRAP. The CDR3 nucleotides are TGTGCTAGTGGTTCATACAGGGATGGAGAGACCCAGTACTTC. The encoded protein is CASGSYRDGETQYF.

This sequence joins TRBV5-6 and TRBJ2-1; possibly TRBD2 for D (6 bases). This CDR3 contains 14 residues. Trimming removed 3 bases at V and 0 bases at J, with 7 bases between. The V gene's germline CDR1 is SGHDT and CDR2 YYEEEE. The CDR3 region is CASSWDSSYNEQFF. The CDR3 DNA follows: TGTGCCAGCAGCTGGGACTCCTCCTACAATGAGCAGTTCTTC.

The chain links TRBV19 to TRBJ2-6; possible D gene TRBD1, 5 bases. The CDR3 contains 16 residues. Trimming left V 7 bases short and J 0 bases short, with 13 bases between. Germline V gene lookup returns CDR1 LNHDA and CDR2 SQIVND (reference sequence). The CDR3 here is CASNVPGNSGANVLTF. DNA for the CDR3: TGTGCCAGTAATGTTCCAGGGAACTCTGGGGCCAACGTCCTGACTTTC.

V and J are TRBV14 and TRBJ1-2; D unclear. Trimming took off 4 bases at V and 2 bases at J, with 8 bases between the two ends. Germline V gene lookup returns CDR1 SGHDN and CDR2 FVKESK. There are 13 residues in the CDR3. In DNA, the CDR3 is TGTGCCAGCAGCCCCCATGAAAACTATGGCTACACCTTC. Encoded protein: CASSPHENYGYTF.

The CDR3 DNA follows: TGCGCCAGCAGCTTTCAGCCTAGCGGGGGGATGGAGACCCAGTACTTC. It yields the protein CASSFQPSGGMETQYF. The V and J genes are TRBV5-1 and TRBJ2-5, with 11 bases fitting TRBD2. The length of the CDR3 is 16 residues. Germline assignment: CDR1 SGHRS and CDR2 YFSETQ. Losses at the gene ends were 2 bases for V and 5 bases for J; bases not matched to a gene: 8.